This TCR beta chain derives from a study of blood T cell repertoires in COVID-19. Study-wide background: The United States, Italy and Spain supplied acute and convalescent COVID-19 samples. T cells, B-cell-depleted T cells, or PBMCs supplied cDNA or gDNA.

This CDR3 is built from 15 residues. Trimming left V 3 bases short and J 4 bases short, with 15 bases between. Looked up from germline, CDR1 is SGDLS and CDR2 is YYNGEE. In Seattle, patients joined the study during active infection and were tracked longitudinally. Here immunoSEQ multiplex PCR was the method, and the copy in TCRdb shows in-frame clones only, minus some. The sample includes about 270,000 clones, approximately 85% seen only once; the top ten take roughly 5.2%. J is TRBJ2-3 and V is TRBV9; tentatively, D is TRBD2 (7 bases). Source material: peripheral blood. This TCR was sampled from a woman over 75 with COVID-19, enrolled during active disease. The CDR3 sequence: CASSARGGFADTQYF. The CDR3 DNA reads TGTGCCAGCAGCGCGAGGGGGGGCTTTGCAGATACGCAGTATTTT.